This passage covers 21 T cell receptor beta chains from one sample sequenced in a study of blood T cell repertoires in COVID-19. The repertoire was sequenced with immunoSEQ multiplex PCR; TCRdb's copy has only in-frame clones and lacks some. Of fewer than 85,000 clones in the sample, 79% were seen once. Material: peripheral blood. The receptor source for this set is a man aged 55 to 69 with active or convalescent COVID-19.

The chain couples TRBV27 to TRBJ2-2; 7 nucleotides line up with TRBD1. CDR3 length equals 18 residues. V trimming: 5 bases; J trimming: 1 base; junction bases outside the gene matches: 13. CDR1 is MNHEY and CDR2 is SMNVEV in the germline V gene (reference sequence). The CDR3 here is CASSPGQMSFLNTGELFF. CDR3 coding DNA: TGTGCCAGCAGTCCGGGACAGATGAGCTTCCTGAACACCGGGGAGCTGTTTTTT.

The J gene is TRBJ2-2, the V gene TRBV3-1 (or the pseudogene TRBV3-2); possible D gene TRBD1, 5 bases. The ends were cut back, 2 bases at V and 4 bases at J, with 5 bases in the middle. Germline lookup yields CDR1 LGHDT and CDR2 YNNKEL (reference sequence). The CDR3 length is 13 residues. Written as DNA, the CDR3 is TGTGCCAGCAGCCAACAGGGCACCGGGGAGCTGTTTTTT. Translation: CASSQQGTGELFF.

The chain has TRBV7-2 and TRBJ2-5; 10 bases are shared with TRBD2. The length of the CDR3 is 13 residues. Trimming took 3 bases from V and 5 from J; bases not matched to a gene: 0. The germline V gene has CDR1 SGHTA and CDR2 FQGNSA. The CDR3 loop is CASSFSGGETQYF. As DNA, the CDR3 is TGTGCCAGCAGCTTTAGCGGGGGGGAGACCCAGTACTTC.

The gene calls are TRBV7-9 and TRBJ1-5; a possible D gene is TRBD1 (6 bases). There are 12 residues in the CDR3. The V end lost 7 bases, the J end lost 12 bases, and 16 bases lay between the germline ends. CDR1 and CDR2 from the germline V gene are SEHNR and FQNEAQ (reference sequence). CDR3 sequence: CASTQGSGHQHF. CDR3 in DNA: TGTGCCAGCACCCAAGGATCGGGACACCAGCATTTT. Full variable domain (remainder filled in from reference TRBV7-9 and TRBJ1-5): DTGVSQNPRHKITKRGQNVTFRCDPISEHNRLYWYRQTLGQGPEFLTYFQNEAQLEKSRLLSDRFSAERPKGSFSTLEIQRTEQGDSAMYLCASTQGSGHQHFGDGTRLSIL.

Here the CDR3 reads CASSLDERGGLNEQFF. In DNA form, the CDR3 reads TGTGCCAGCAGCTTAGACGAACGGGGGGGTCTCAATGAGCAGTTCTTC. V is TRBV7-2 and J is TRBJ2-1, with TRBD2 matching 8 bases. The CDR3 extends over 16 amino acids. Unmatched junction bases numbered 8, after V lost 1 base and J lost 6 bases. In germline, CDR1 is SGHTA, CDR2 FQGNSA.

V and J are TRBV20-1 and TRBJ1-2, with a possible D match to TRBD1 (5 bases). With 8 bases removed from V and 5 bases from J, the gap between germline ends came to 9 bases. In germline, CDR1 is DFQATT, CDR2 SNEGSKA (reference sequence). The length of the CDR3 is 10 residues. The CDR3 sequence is CSPPGYGYTF. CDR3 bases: TGCAGTCCCCCAGGGTATGGCTACACCTTC.

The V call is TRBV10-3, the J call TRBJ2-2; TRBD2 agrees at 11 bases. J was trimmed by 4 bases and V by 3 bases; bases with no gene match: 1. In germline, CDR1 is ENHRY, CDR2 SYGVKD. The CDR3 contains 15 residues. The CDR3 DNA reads TGTGCCATCAGTGATCTAGCGGGGGGCACCGGGGAGCTGTTTTTT. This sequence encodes CAISDLAGGTGELFF.

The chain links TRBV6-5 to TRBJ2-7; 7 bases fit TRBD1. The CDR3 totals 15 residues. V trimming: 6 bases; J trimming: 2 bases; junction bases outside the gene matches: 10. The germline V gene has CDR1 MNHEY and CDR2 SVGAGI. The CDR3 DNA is TGTGCCAGCAGCACCGAACCGGGACAGACCTACGAGCAGTACTTC. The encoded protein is CASSTEPGQTYEQYF.

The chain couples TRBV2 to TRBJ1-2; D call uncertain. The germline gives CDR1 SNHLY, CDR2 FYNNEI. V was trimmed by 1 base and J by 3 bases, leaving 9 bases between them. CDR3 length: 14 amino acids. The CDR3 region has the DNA TGTGCCAGCAGTGAAGGGTACGGGTACTATGGCTACACCTTC. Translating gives CASSEGYGYYGYTF. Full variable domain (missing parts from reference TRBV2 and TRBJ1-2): EPEVTQTPSHQVTQMGQEVILRCVPISNHLYFYWYRQILGQKVEFLVSFYNNEISEKSEIFDDQFSVERPDGSNFTLKIRSTKLEDSAMYFCASSEGYGYYGYTFGSGTRLTVV.

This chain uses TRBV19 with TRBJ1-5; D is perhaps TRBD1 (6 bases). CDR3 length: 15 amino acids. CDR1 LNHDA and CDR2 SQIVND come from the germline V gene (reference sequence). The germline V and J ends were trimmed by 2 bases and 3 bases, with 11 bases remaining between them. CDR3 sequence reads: CASSILQGHNQPQHF. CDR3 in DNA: TGTGCCAGTAGTATACTTCAGGGGCACAATCAGCCCCAGCATTTT.

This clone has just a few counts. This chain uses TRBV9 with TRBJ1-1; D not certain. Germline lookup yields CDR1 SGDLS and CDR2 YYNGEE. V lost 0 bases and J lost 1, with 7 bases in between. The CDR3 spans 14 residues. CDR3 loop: CASSVGSGNTEAFF. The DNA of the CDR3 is TGTGCCAGCAGCGTAGGGTCCGGGAACACTGAAGCTTTCTTT.

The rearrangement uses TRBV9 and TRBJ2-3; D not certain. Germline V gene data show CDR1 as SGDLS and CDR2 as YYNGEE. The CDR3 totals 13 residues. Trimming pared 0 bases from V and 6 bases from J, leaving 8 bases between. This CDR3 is CASSVVLQDTQYF. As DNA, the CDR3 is TGTGCCAGCAGCGTAGTGTTGCAGGATACGCAGTATTTT.

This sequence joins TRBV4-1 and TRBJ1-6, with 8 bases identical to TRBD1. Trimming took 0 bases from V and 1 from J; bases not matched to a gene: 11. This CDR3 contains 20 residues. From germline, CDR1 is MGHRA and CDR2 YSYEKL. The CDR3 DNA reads TGCGCCAGCAGCCAAGATATTGTCCGGACAGGGCTTTCCTATAATTCACCCCTCCACTTT. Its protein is CASSQDIVRTGLSYNSPLHF.

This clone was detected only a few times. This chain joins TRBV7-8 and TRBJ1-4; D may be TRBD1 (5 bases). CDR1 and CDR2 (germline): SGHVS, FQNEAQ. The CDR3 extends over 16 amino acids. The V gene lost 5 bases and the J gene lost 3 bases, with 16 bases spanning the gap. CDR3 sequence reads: CASSIRSREANEKLFF. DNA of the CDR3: TGTGCCAGCAGCATCCGGTCCAGGGAAGCTAATGAAAAACTGTTTTTT.

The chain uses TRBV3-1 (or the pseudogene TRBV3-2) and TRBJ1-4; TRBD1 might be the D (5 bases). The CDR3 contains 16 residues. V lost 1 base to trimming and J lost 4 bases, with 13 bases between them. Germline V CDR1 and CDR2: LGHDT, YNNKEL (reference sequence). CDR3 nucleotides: TGTGCCAGCAGCCAAGGATGGGGGGACGATAATGAAAAACTGTTTTTT. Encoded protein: CASSQGWGDDNEKLFF.

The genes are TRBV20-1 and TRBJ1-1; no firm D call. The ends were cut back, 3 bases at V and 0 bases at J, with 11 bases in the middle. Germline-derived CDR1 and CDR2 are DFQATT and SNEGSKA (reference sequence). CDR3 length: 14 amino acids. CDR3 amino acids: CSASLGGMNTEAFF. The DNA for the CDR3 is TGCAGTGCTAGTCTCGGAGGGATGAACACTGAAGCTTTCTTT.

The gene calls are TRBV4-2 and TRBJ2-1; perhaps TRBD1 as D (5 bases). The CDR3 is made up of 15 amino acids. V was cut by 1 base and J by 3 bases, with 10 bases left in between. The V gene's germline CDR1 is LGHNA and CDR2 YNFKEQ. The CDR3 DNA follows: TGTGCCAGCAGCCAAGCCGGCGACAGCTACAATGAGCAGTTCTTC. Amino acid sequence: CASSQAGDSYNEQFF.

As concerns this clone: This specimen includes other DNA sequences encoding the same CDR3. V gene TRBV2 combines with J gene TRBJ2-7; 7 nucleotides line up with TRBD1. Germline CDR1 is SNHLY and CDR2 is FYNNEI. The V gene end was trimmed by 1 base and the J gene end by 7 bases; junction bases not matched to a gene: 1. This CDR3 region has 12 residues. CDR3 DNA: TGTGCCAGCAGTGAAGACAGGGGTGAGCAGTACTTC. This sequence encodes CASSEDRGEQYF.

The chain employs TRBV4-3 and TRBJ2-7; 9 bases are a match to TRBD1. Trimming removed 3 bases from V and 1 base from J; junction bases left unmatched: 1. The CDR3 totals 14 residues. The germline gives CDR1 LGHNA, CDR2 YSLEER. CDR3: CASSQTGGSYEQYF. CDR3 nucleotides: TGCGCCAGCAGCCAGACAGGGGGTTCCTACGAGCAGTACTTC.

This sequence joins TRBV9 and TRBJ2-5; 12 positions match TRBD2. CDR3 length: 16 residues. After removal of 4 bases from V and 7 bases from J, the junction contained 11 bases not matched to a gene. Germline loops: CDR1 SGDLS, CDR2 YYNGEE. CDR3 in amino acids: CASSLTSGGSPGTQYF. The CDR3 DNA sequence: TGTGCCAGCAGCTTAACTAGCGGGGGGTCTCCTGGGACCCAGTACTTC.

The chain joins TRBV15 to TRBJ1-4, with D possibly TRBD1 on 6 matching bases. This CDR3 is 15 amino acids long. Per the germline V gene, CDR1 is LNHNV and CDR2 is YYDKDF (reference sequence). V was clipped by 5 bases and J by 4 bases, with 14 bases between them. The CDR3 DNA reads TGTGCCACCAGCTACAACAGGGATTTTAATGAAAAACTGTTTTTT. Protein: CATSYNRDFNEKLFF.